Listed below are T cell receptor beta chains from one sample, sequenced in a study of PD-1 blockade in classical Hodgkin lymphoma. The repertoire was sequenced with immunoSEQ multiplex PCR; TCRdb's copy has only in-frame clones and lacks some. Found here are 53,000 or so clones, roughly 80% of them singletons; the top ten hold roughly 15%. This specimen was peripheral blood mononuclear cells (PBMCs), taken at baseline. The receptors were sampled from a human donor with classical Hodgkin lymphoma. Both conserved end residues are trimmed from each CDR3.

V	J	CDR3
TRBV14	TRBJ2-2	ASSQDSGRELF
TRBV7-9	TRBJ2-1	ASSLGTLPNEQF
TRBV18	TRBJ1-5	ASSSGNQPQH
TRBV7-6	TRBJ1-1	ASRGYETAEAF
TRBV5-1	TRBJ1-2	ASSLDPGLNYGYT
TRBV2	TRBJ1-1	ASKLTGVKAF
TRBV5-1	TRBJ1-1	ASSLQGAGTEAF
TRBV5-1	TRBJ2-2	ASSPTGGIGELF
TRBV5-8	TRBJ2-3	ASSPGRELTDTQY
TRBV18	TRBJ2-3	ASSPNTDTQY
TRBV7-2	TRBJ2-3	ASSLLADTQY
TRBV29-1	TRBJ2-3	SVSPRGRVDTQY
TRBV18	TRBJ1-2	ASSPPVLTYGYT
TRBV9	TRBJ2-3	ASSVDGETQY
TRBV5-8	TRBJ2-5	ASSPERGRKTQY
TRBV30	TRBJ2-4	AWKLRGGPTGIQY
TRBV27	TRBJ2-7	ASSLLAGVSYEQY
TRBV7-6	TRBJ1-2	ASSPGQGGLEGYT
TRBV7-9	TRBJ2-5	ASSLVGTQETQY
TRBV30	TRBJ1-5	AWSGWGLTRNQPQH
TRBV7-3	TRBJ2-2	ASSLVRAGDYGELF
TRBV11-1	TRBJ2-1	ASSREGNDYNEQF
TRBV11-2	TRBJ2-1	ASSSLTGGIYNEQF
TRBV4-3	TRBJ2-1	ASSQDRRGEQF
TRBV6-6	TRBJ2-3	ASSEVGDTQY
TRBV6-5	TRBJ1-2	ASRIDSPYGYT
TRBV7-9	TRBJ2-3	ASSQIADFPTDTQY
TRBV4-3	TRBJ2-2	ASSQGPSPSGGGEVGELF
TRBV10-3	TRBJ2-7	AISGGELYEQY
TRBV11-2	TRBJ2-5	ASSPGQGETQY
TRBV6-5	TRBJ1-2	ASRPSTGGYGYT
TRBV19	TRBJ2-6	ASTMGGRGRGANVLT
TRBV2	TRBJ2-5	ASSEERGETQY